The rows below give T cell receptor beta chains drawn from one sample of a study of read filtering for tumor transcriptome and immune sequencing. A single record per CDR3 protein comes from TCRdb applying MiXCR to the reads. The sample lists approximately 62,000 distinct CDR3 sequences, about 19% occurring once. Material for sequencing was a population of CD138-negative cells sorted from bone marrow. The receptors shown here come from a donor at least 40 years old with multiple myeloma. The CDR3 runs from the conserved cysteine through the conserved F or W. Fields, in order: V gene, CDR3 length, clone size, D gene, J gene, CDR3 DNA, CDR3 protein. D genes are given only for firm matches. The listing skips clone size in some rows; elsewhere it reads once, few, many or a size class.

>TRBV2|14|many|NA|TRBJ2-1
TGTGCCAGCAGTGAACCCCCGACTGGTGATGAGCAGTTCTTC
CASSEPPTGDEQFF
>TRBV20-1|15|NA|TRBD2|TRBJ2-1
TGCAGTGGGGGCTGGACTAGCGGCCCCTACAATGAGCAGTTCTTC
CSGGWTSGPYNEQFF
>TRBV12-3/TRBV12-4|13|NA|TRBD2|TRBJ2-7
TGTGCCAGCAGTCCGCGGGAGAACTACGAGCAGTACTTC
CASSPRENYEQYF
>TRBV5-1|16|many|TRBD2|TRBJ2-1
TGCGCCAGCAGCTTGATCCTAGCGGGAGGAGAGAATGAGCAGTTCTTC
CASSLILAGGENEQFF
>TRBV2|15|many|NA|TRBJ2-1
TGTGCCAGCAGTGTTAGGGGGGCGGAGAACAATGAGCAGTTCTTC
CASSVRGAENNEQFF
>TRBV10-3|17|NA|TRBD2|TRBJ2-1
TGTGCCACCCGAGCGACTAGCGAGGCCGGCTCCTACAATGAGCAGTTCTTC
CATRATSEAGSYNEQFF
>TRBV30|15|many|TRBD1|TRBJ2-5
TGTGCCTGGATCCCACGGGGACAGGTCCAAGAGACCCAGTACTTC
CAWIPRGQVQETQYF
>TRBV20-1|14|many|TRBD2|TRBJ2-3
TGCAGTGCCCTAATCCGGGAGGGCACAGATACGCAGTATTTT
CSALIREGTDTQYF
>TRBV10-1|14|few|NA|TRBJ2-1
TGCGCCAGCGGCACAGGGATCTCCTACAATGAGCAGTTCTTC
CASGTGISYNEQFF
>TRBV11-2|16|many|NA|TRBJ2-4
TGTGCCAGCAGCGCGCCGGGACGCCTAGCCAAAAACATTCAGTACTTC
CASSAPGRLAKNIQYF
>TRBV19|14|few|TRBD1|TRBJ2-7
TGTGCCAGTAAGAAAGCAGGGGGCGGTTACGAGCAGTACTTC
CASKKAGGGYEQYF
>TRBV20-1|16|many|TRBD1|TRBJ2-1
TGCAGTGCCCCGCCAACAGGGGCCCCCACCTACAATGAGCAGTTCTTC
CSAPPTGAPTYNEQFF
>TRBV12-3/TRBV12-4|14|many|TRBD2|TRBJ2-5
TGTGCCAGCAACGGAGAGCGGGAGTTGGAGACCCAGTACTTC
CASNGERELETQYF
>TRBV5-4|16|large|TRBD1|TRBJ2-7
TGTGCCAGCAGCGGGGGCCGGGACAGGGGGTTGGACGAGCAGTACTTC
CASSGGRDRGLDEQYF
>TRBV4-1|16|many|NA|TRBJ2-7
TGCGCCAGCAGCCCCTTGGGGGCCCTGATCCACCACGAGCAGTACTTC
CASSPLGALIHHEQYF
>TRBV29-1|14|many|NA|TRBJ2-1
TGCAGCGTTGTAGCCCAGGGCTCCTACAATGAGCAGTTCTTC
CSVVAQGSYNEQFF
>TRBV28|12|many|NA|TRBJ2-3
TGTGCCAGCAGCCCCAACACAGATACGCAGTATTTT
CASSPNTDTQYF
>TRBV19|14|few|NA|TRBJ2-7
TGTGCCAGTAGTATAGTGGCGGGGGCCCACGAGCAGTACTTC
CASSIVAGAHEQYF
>TRBV4-1|15|many|TRBD2|TRBJ2-1
TGCGCCAGCAGCCACCCCGGGCGGGCGGGGGATGAGCAGTTCTTC
CASSHPGRAGDEQFF
>TRBV12-3/TRBV12-4|14|many|TRBD2|TRBJ2-1
TGTGCCAGCCTGCTAGCGGGAGGTTACAATGAGCAGTTCTTC
CASLLAGGYNEQFF
>TRBV15|16|few|TRBD2|TRBJ2-1
TGTGCCACCAGCACCCCGGGACTAGCGGGAGTTAATGAGCAGTTCTTC
CATSTPGLAGVNEQFF
>TRBV5-1|15|many|TRBD2|TRBJ2-1
TGCGCCAGCAGCTCACTAGCGGGGCGTAACAATGAGCAGTTCTTC
CASSSLAGRNNEQFF
>TRBV7-9|13|many|NA|TRBJ2-5
TGTGCCAGCAAAGATGGGACCCAAGAGACCCAGTACTTC
CASKDGTQETQYF
>TRBV20-1|15|many|TRBD2|TRBJ2-7
TGCAGTGCTAAGCCCGCTTTAGCGGGGGTATACGAGCAGTACTTC
CSAKPALAGVYEQYF
>TRBV20-1|11|few|NA|TRBJ2-5
TGCAGTGCTAGCCCTGGCGAGACCCAGTACTTC
CSASPGETQYF
>TRBV25-1|18|many|NA|TRBJ2-6
TGTGCCAGCAGTGATCCACTCCGAGACAGCTCTGGGGCCAACGTCCTGACTTTC
CASSDPLRDSSGANVLTF
>TRBV5-1|15|NA|TRBD1|TRBJ2-5
TGCGCCAACAGCTCCGAGGACAGGGGGCTGGAGACCCAGTACTTC
CANSSEDRGLETQYF
>TRBV20-1|12|many|NA|TRBJ1-1
TGCAGTGCTAGGGTACAGAACACTGAAGCTTTCTTT
CSARVQNTEAFF
>TRBV6-6|15|many|TRBD1|TRBJ2-7
TGTGCCAGCAGTTATTTGGGACAGGGTAATTACGAGCAGTACTTC
CASSYLGQGNYEQYF
>TRBV19|17|NA|TRBD2|TRBJ2-1
TGTGCCAGTAGTATAGTCCGGTCGGGACTAGGGATCAATGAGCAGTTCTTC
CASSIVRSGLGINEQFF
>TRBV5-1|14|many|TRBD1|TRBJ2-5
TGCGCCAGCAGCCTGGGACAGGGAGGAGAGACCCAGTACTTC
CASSLGQGGETQYF
>TRBV12-3/TRBV12-4|14|many|NA|TRBJ2-7
TGTGCCAGCAGCCGCAGAGGTCCCCGCTACGAGCAGTACTTC
CASSRRGPRYEQYF
>TRBV10-3|11|few|NA|TRBJ2-5
TGTGCCATCAGTGTAGGAGAGACCCAGTACTTC
CAISVGETQYF
>TRBV10-2|13|many|NA|TRBJ2-1
TGCGCCAGCAGTGAGTCAAGTCCGCCCCTGGCGTTCTTC
CASSESSPPLAFF